The clone carrying this T cell receptor (beta chain) has only one observation. Relative to the germline gene, one junction end is altered; a read error may explain this. TCRbeta libraries were built with three rounds of nested PCR, modified from ARM-PCR. In TCRdb, the multiplex PCR reads were re-called with MiXCR into one record per CDR3 protein. The sample lists 85,000 to 130,000 distinct CDR3 sequences; about 60% were seen once. The template was RNA from unsorted bulk tissue. Distant lung tissue was collected more than 3 cm away from the tumor edge. This specimen belongs to a study of tumor and adjacent non-tumor tissue in lung cancer. For the study at large: The cohort had around twelve adenocarcinoma, a couple of squamous cell and 1 small cell patients. Stage I to III disease affected 10 men and about five women aged roughly 30 to 76.

This receptor was obtained from a man in his thirties or forties with non-small cell lung cancer. Sequencing was performed on distant non-tumor lung tissue.

DNA of the CDR3: TGCAGTGCTACCAGTAGCGGGGGGGACTCCTACGGGCAGTACTTC. It is translated as CSATSSGGDSYGQYF. This chain links TRBV20-1 with TRBJ2-7; 11 bases agree with TRBD2. CDR1 is DFQATT and CDR2 is SNEGSKA in the germline V gene (reference sequence). The CDR3 totals 15 residues.